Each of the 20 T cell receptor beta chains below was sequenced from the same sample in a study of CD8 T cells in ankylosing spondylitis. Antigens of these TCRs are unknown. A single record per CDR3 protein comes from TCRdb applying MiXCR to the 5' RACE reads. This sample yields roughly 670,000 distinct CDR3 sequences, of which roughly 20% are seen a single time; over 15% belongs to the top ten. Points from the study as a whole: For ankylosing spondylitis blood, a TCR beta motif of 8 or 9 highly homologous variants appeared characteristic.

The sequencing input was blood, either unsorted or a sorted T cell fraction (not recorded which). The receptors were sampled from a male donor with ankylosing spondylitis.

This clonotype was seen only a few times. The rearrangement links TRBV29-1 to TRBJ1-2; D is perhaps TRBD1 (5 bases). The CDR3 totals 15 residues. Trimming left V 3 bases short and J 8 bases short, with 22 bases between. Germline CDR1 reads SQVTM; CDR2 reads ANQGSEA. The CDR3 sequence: CSVEPFQGLGYGYTF. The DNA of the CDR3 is TGCAGCGTTGAGCCATTCCAGGGACTGGGATACGGCTACACCTTC.

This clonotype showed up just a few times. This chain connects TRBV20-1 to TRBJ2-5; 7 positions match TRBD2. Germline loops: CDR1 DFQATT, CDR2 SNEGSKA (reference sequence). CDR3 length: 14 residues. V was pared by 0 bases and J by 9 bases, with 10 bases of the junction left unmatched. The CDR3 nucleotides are TGCAGTGCTAGAGACAGCGGGGCCCGGGGGGCCCAGTACTTC. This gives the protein CSARDSGARGAQYF.

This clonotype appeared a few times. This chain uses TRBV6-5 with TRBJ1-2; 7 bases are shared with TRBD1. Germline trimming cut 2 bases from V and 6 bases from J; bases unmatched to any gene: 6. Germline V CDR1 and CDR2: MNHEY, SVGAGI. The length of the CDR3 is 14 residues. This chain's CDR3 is CASSYAGTVNGYTF. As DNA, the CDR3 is TGTGCCAGCAGTTACGCCGGGACAGTGAATGGCTACACCTTC.

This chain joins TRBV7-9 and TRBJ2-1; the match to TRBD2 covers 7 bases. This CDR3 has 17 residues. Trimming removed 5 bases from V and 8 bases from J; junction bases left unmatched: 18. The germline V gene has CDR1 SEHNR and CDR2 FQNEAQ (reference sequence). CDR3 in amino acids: CASSGSGGTTELHEQFF. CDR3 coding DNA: TGTGCCAGCAGCGGCTCCGGGGGGACTACTGAACTCCATGAGCAGTTCTTC.

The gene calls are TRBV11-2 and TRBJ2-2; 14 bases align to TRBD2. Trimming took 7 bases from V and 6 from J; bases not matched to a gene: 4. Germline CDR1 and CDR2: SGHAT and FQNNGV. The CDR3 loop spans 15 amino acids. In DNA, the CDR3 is TGTGCCAGCAAGGGACTAGCGGGAGAGGCCGGGGAGCTGTTTTTT. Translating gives CASKGLAGEAGELFF.

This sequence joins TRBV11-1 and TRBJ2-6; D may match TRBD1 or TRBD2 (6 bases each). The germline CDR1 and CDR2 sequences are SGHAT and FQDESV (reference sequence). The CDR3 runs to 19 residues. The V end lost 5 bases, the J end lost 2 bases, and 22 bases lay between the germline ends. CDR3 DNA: TGTGCCAGCAGCCGGCGGGGTACAGGGAAATCGACTGGGGCCAACGTCCTGACTTTC. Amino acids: CASSRRGTGKSTGANVLTF.

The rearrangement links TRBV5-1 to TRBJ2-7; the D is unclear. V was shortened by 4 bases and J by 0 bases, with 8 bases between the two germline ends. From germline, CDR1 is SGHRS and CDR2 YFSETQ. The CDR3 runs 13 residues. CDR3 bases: TGCGCCAGCAGCATGGCGAGCTCCTACGAGCAGTACTTC. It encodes CASSMASSYEQYF.

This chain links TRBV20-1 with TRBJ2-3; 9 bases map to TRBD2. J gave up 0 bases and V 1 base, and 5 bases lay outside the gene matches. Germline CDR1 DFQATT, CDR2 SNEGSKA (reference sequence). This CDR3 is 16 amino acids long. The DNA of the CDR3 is TGCAGTGCTAGAGTCGGGCGGGGGGGGAGCACAGATACGCAGTATTTT. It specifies CSARVGRGGSTDTQYF.

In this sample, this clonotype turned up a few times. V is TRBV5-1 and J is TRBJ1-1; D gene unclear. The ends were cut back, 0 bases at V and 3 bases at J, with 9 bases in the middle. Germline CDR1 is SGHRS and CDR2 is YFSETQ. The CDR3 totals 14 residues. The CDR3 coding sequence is TGCGCCAGCAGCTTGGGTACGGGTCACACTGAAGCTTTCTTT. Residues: CASSLGTGHTEAFF.

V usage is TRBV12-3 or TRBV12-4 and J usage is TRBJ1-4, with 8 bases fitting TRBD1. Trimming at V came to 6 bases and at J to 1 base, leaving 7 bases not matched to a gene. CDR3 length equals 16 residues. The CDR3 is CASSTTGVRTNEKLFF. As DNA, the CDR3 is TGTGCCAGCAGCACGACAGGGGTTAGAACTAATGAAAAACTGTTTTTT.

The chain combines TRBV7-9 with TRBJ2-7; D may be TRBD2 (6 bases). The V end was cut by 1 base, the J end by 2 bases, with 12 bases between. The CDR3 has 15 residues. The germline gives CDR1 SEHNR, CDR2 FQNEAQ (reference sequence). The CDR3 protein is CASSLVRGGTYEQYF. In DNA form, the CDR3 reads TGTGCCAGCAGCTTAGTGCGGGGAGGCACCTACGAGCAGTACTTC.

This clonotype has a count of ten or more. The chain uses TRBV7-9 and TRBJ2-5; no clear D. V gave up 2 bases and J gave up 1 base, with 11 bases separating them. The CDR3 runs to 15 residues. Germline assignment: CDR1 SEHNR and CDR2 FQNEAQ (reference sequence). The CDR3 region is CASSLWPALQETQYF. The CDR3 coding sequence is TGTGCCAGCAGCTTATGGCCTGCCCTCCAAGAGACCCAGTACTTC.

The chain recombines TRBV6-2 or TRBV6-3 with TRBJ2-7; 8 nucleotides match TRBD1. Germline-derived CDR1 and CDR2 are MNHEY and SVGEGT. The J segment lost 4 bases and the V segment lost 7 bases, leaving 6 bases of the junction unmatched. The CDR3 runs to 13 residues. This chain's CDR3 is CASTDRESYEQYF. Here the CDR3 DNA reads TGTGCCAGCACGGACAGGGAATCTTACGAGCAGTACTTC.

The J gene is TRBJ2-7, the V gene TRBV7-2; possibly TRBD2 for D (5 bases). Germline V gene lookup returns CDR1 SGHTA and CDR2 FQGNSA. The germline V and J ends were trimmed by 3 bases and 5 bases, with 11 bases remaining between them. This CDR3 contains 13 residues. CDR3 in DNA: TGTGCCAGCAGCTTTCGGGGTTCCCACGAGCAGTACTTC. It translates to CASSFRGSHEQYF.

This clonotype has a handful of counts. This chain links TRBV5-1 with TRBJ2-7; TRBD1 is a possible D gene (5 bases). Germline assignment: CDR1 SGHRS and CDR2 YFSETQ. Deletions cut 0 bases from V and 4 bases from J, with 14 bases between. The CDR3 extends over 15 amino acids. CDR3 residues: CASSLAWQGMYEQYF. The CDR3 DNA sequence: TGCGCCAGCAGCTTGGCCTGGCAGGGCATGTACGAGCAGTACTTC.

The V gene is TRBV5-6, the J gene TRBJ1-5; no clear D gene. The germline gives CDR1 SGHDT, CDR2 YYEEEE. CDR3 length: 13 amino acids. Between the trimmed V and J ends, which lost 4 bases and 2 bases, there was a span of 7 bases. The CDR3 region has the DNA TGTGCCAGCAGCCGGATGGGCAATCAGCCCCAGCATTTT. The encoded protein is CASSRMGNQPQHF.

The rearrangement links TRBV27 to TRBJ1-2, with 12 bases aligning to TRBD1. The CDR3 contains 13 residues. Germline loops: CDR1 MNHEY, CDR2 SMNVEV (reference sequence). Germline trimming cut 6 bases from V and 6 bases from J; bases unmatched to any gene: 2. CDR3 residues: CASSWDRGHGYTF. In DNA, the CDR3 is TGTGCCAGCAGCTGGGACAGGGGGCATGGCTACACCTTC.

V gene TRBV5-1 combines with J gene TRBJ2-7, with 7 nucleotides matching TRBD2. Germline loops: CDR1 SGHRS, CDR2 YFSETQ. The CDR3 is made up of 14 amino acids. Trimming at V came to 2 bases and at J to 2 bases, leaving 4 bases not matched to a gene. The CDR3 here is CASSFSAGAYEQYF. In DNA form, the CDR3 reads TGCGCCAGCAGCTTTTCCGCGGGGGCCTACGAGCAGTACTTC.

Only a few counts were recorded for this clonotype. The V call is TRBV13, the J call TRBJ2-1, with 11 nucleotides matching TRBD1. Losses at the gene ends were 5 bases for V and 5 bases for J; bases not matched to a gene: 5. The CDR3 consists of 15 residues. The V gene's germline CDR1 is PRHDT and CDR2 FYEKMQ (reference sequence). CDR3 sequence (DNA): TGTGCCAGCAGCATAGTGGGACAGGGGGACAATGAGCAGTTCTTC. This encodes CASSIVGQGDNEQFF.

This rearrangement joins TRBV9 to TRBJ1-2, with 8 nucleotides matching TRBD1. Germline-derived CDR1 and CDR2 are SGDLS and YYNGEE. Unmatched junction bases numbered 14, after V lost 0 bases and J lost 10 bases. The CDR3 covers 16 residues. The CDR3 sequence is CASSVVTFSAGGDYTF. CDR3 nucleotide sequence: TGTGCCAGCAGCGTAGTGACTTTTTCGGCAGGGGGCGACTACACCTTC.